The 13 T cell receptor beta chains below were found in one sample sequenced in a study of breast tumors, draining lymph nodes, adjacent tissues. The lymph nodes were axillary draining lymph nodes from breast cancer patients. Each CDR3 protein is one row after TCRdb ran MiXCR on the multiplex PCR reads. The sample carries around 140,000 distinct CDR3 sequences, around 22% recorded once. Sequenced sample: axillary lymph node tissue. The receptor set was obtained from a female donor with breast cancer. Some clones in this sample may be carry-over from other donors' samples.

This clonotype was detected ten times or more. J is TRBJ2-5 and V is TRBV7-8; D is ambiguous. Germline V CDR1 and CDR2: SGHVS, FQNEAQ. The CDR3 sequence is 13 residues long. Deletions cut 5 bases from V and 1 base from J, with 8 bases between. The CDR3, as DNA: TGTGCCAGCAGCCAAGCAAGCCAAGAGACCCAGTACTTC. It specifies CASSQASQETQYF. The full variable domain, completed using reference TRBV7-8 and TRBJ2-5, is GAGVSQSPRYKVAKRGQDVALRCDPISGHVSLFWYQQALGQGPEFLTYFQNEAQLDKSGLPSDRFFAERPEGSVSTLKIQRTQQEDSAVYLCASSQASQETQYFGPGTRLLVL.

This clonotype has at least ten counts. The CDR3 loop reads CASPGCNEQFF. CDR3 sequence (DNA): TGCGCCAGCCCAGGGTGCAATGAGCAGTTCTTC. V usage is TRBV10-1 and J usage is TRBJ2-1; possibly TRBD1 for D (5 bases). V was shortened by 8 bases and J by 6 bases, with 8 bases between the two germline ends. In germline, CDR1 is WNHNN, CDR2 SYGVQD (reference sequence). The CDR3 covers 11 residues.

In this sample, this clonotype turned up many times. This rearrangement joins TRBV5-1 to TRBJ2-5; a possible D gene is TRBD2 (5 bases). The ends were cut back, 4 bases at V and 4 bases at J, with 11 bases in the middle. This CDR3 spans 13 amino acids. CDR1 SGHRS and CDR2 YFSETQ come from the germline V gene. CDR3 sequence reads: CASSGGTPETQYF. The CDR3 region has the DNA TGCGCCAGCAGCGGAGGCACACCAGAGACCCAGTACTTC.

This clonotype was seen just once. This chain connects TRBV10-1 to TRBJ2-1, with 7 nucleotides matching TRBD2. Germline-derived CDR1 and CDR2 are WNHNN and SYGVQD (reference sequence). The CDR3 consists of 12 residues. Germline trimming cut 2 bases from V and 13 bases from J; bases unmatched to any gene: 5. CDR3 loop: CASSEPGGYQFF. CDR3 DNA: TGCGCCAGCAGTGAGCCGGGGGGATACCAGTTCTTC.

A word on this clonotype: This may arise from a read error, as a much more abundant clone is one base away. The J gene is TRBJ1-5, the V gene TRBV2; D may be TRBD1 (5 bases). Looked up from germline, CDR1 is SNHLY and CDR2 is FYNNEI. The CDR3 has 12 amino acids. The CDR3 protein is CTSSGGVQPQHF. Here the CDR3 DNA reads TGTACCAGCAGTGGGGGAGTTCAGCCCCAGCATTTT.

This clonotype was seen many times. V is TRBV15 and J is TRBJ1-3; a possible D gene is TRBD1 (5 bases). The CDR3 consists of 17 residues. Per the germline V gene, CDR1 is LNHNV and CDR2 is YYDKDF (reference sequence). Trimming cost V 0 bases and J 3 bases, with 15 bases left between them. CDR3 bases: TGTGCCACCAGCAGAGATCTGGAGGGGTGGCTTGGAAACACCATATATTTT. Amino acid sequence: CATSRDLEGWLGNTIYF.

This chain links TRBV28 with TRBJ2-1, with 14 bases matching TRBD2. V gave up 6 bases and J gave up 8 bases; unmatched junction bases: 6. This CDR3 has 15 amino acids. Germline V gives CDR1 MDHEN, CDR2 SYDVKM. The CDR3 region is CASSTGTSGGDEQFF. CDR3 in DNA: TGTGCCAGCAGCACCGGGACTAGCGGGGGCGATGAGCAGTTCTTC.

Many counts were recorded for this clonotype. DNA for the CDR3: TGTGCCAGCACACCGGACAGGGGGGGCTACACCTTC. Amino acid sequence: CASTPDRGGYTF. V usage is TRBV2 and J usage is TRBJ1-2; 10 bases map to TRBD1. The V segment lost 7 bases and the J segment 8 bases; nucleotides outside the gene matches: 4. This CDR3 region has 12 residues. Germline V gives CDR1 SNHLY, CDR2 FYNNEI.

Many counts were recorded for this clonotype. V usage is TRBV6-2 or TRBV6-3 and J usage is TRBJ2-7; D perhaps matches TRBD2 (5 bases). The CDR3 loop spans 15 amino acids. Germline V gives CDR1 MNHEY, CDR2 SVGEGT. Trimming stripped 4 bases from V and 0 bases from J, with 13 bases between. CDR3 protein: CASSSPGGFSYEQYF. The CDR3 DNA sequence: TGTGCCAGCAGTTCCCCCGGCGGGTTCTCCTACGAGCAGTACTTC.

This clonotype was picked up many times. The chain couples TRBV5-8 to TRBJ2-5; D uncertain. V lost 3 bases, J lost 3 bases, and 9 bases lay in between. The CDR3 totals 13 residues. CDR1 and CDR2 from the germline V gene are SGHTS and YDEGEE. The CDR3 loop reads CASSSQKEETQYF. The CDR3 DNA reads TGTGCCAGCAGCTCACAGAAAGAAGAGACCCAGTACTTC.

This clonotype was counted many times. This chain links TRBV5-1 with TRBJ2-1; 9 nucleotides match TRBD1. V lost 4 bases to trimming and J lost 15 bases; unmatched junction nucleotides: 17. The CDR3 length is 15 residues. The germline V gene encodes CDR1 SGHRS and CDR2 YFSETQ. The CDR3: CASSEGGTGFGSPFF. Written as DNA, the CDR3 is TGCGCCAGCAGCGAGGGCGGGACAGGGTTTGGTAGTCCGTTCTTC.

Ten or more counts support this clonotype. The chain is built from TRBV20-1 and TRBJ2-1; D assignment may be TRBD1 or TRBD2 (5 bases each). This CDR3 region has 12 residues. Germline-derived CDR1 and CDR2 are DFQATT and SNEGSKA (reference sequence). V was shortened by 3 bases and J by 6 bases, with 9 bases between the two germline ends. CDR3 sequence: CSARKGPNEQFF. The CDR3 region has the DNA TGCAGTGCTAGGAAGGGACCCAATGAGCAGTTCTTC.

This clonotype showed up many times. V usage is TRBV10-1 and J usage is TRBJ2-1, with D perhaps TRBD2 (6 bases). With 2 bases removed from V and 2 bases from J, the gap between germline ends came to 10 bases. The CDR3 has 15 amino acids. CDR1 WNHNN and CDR2 SYGVQD come from the germline V gene (reference sequence). CDR3 amino acids: CASSEASDPYNEQFF. CDR3 DNA sequence: TGCGCCAGCAGTGAGGCTAGCGACCCCTACAATGAGCAGTTCTTC.